The 18 T cell receptor beta chains below come from one sample, sequenced in a study of cytomegalovirus exposure and HLA in healthy donors. Primers included in the PCR were 60 Vbeta and 13 Jbeta primers. Profiled with immunoSEQ multiplex PCR; TCRdb holds only in-frame clones, not every one. This table holds about 180,000 clones, roughly 75% found once. The sequenced sample was PBMCs. The source of these receptors is a man aged 40-50 years in good health and CMV-seronegative.

The chain joins TRBV11-2 to TRBJ2-2; D ambiguous. The CDR3 totals 15 residues. V was cut by 1 base and J by 0 bases, with 6 bases left in between. Germline lookup yields CDR1 SGHAT and CDR2 FQNNGV. CDR3 bases: TGTGCCAGCAGCTTAGCCCAGGCGAACACCGGGGAGCTGTTTTTT. It translates to CASSLAQANTGELFF. Combining the CDR3 with reference TRBV11-2 and TRBJ2-2 gives the whole variable domain EAGVAQSPRYKIIEKRQSVAFWCNPISGHATLYWYQQILGQGPKLLIQFQNNGVVDDSQLPKDRFSAERLKGVDSTLKIQPAKLEDSAVYLCASSLAQANTGELFFGEGSRLTVL.

This rearrangement joins TRBV15 to TRBJ2-7, with 8 bases fitting TRBD1. The junction had 10 bases not matched to a gene; V was cut back by 4 bases and J by 2 bases. The CDR3 totals 16 residues. The germline CDR1 and CDR2 sequences are LNHNV and YYDKDF (reference sequence). The CDR3: CATSKIASGGPYEQYF. CDR3 bases: TGTGCCACCAGCAAAATCGCTTCAGGGGGCCCCTACGAGCAGTACTTC.

This chain uses TRBV28 with TRBJ1-5; D call uncertain. The germline V gene encodes CDR1 MDHEN and CDR2 SYDVKM. V was cut by 7 bases and J by 0 bases, with 7 bases left in between. The CDR3 is made up of 13 amino acids. CDR3 bases: TGTGCCAGCATCCAACATAGCAATCAGCCCCAGCATTTT. Its translation: CASIQHSNQPQHF.

The chain links TRBV7-9 to TRBJ2-1, with 10 positions matching TRBD1. CDR1 is SEHNR, CDR2 FQNEAQ, per germline (reference sequence). The CDR3 runs 14 residues. V was clipped by 4 bases and J by 6 bases; unmatched bases: 3. CDR3 residues: CASSSWTGGNEQFF. In DNA form, the CDR3 reads TGTGCCAGCAGCTCCTGGACAGGGGGCAATGAGCAGTTCTTC.

The chain joins TRBV19 to TRBJ2-2, with D perhaps TRBD1 (6 bases). The CDR3 is 14 residues long. The germline gives CDR1 LNHDA, CDR2 SQIVND (reference sequence). Trimming shortened V by 11 bases and J by 2 bases, and 15 bases separated the two germline ends. CDR3: CASGQGINTGELFF. In nucleotides, the CDR3 is TGTGCCTCCGGGCAGGGGATAAACACCGGGGAGCTGTTTTTT.

This chain links TRBV5-1 with TRBJ2-7; D possibly corresponds to TRBD1 (7 bases). The CDR3 is made up of 15 amino acids. V was clipped by 1 base and J by 0 bases, with 11 bases between them. CDR1 and CDR2 from the germline V gene are SGHRS and YFSETQ. The CDR3 DNA reads TGCGCCAGCAGCTTGCAGGGGGACTTCTCCTACGAGCAGTACTTC. Encoded protein: CASSLQGDFSYEQYF.

The chain employs TRBV5-1 and TRBJ1-1; the D gene is possibly TRBD1 (6 bases). The CDR3 consists of 15 residues. Germline CDR1 and CDR2: SGHRS and YFSETQ. The V gene lost 0 bases and the J gene lost 0 bases, with 9 bases spanning the gap. This CDR3 reads CASSLGRTVNTEAFF. The CDR3 DNA sequence: TGCGCCAGCAGCTTGGGTCGGACAGTGAACACTGAAGCTTTCTTT.

V usage is TRBV19 and J usage is TRBJ1-2; maybe TRBD1 (5 bases). V lost 1 base and J 2 bases, leaving 8 bases between the germline ends. The CDR3 covers 14 residues. Germline V CDR1 and CDR2: LNHDA, SQIVND (reference sequence). CDR3 region: CASSIGPGNYGYTF. In nucleotides, the CDR3 is TGTGCCAGTAGTATAGGCCCAGGGAACTATGGCTACACCTTC.

The gene calls are TRBV6-5 and TRBJ2-7; 9 positions agree with TRBD1. Germline lookup yields CDR1 MNHEY and CDR2 SVGAGI. The CDR3 contains 15 residues. V shed 5 bases and J 4 bases; nucleotides not matched to a gene: 9. The CDR3 nucleotides read TGTGCCAGCAGTAGCGGGACAGGGTTTACATACGAGCAGTACTTC. This gives the protein CASSSGTGFTYEQYF.

A few counts support this clone. The chain carries TRBV6-6 and TRBJ1-1, with TRBD1 as a possible D gene (5 bases). The CDR3 spans 14 residues. CDR1 is MNHNY and CDR2 is SVGAGI in the germline V gene (reference sequence). Trimming removed 5 bases from V and 4 bases from J, with 14 bases in between. In DNA form, the CDR3 reads TGTGCCAGCAGTCCCAGGGCGAAGGGCACTGAAGCTTTCTTT. Protein: CASSPRAKGTEAFF.

This chain connects TRBV6-1 to TRBJ1-2, with TRBD1 matching over 7 bases. Germline values: CDR1 MNHNS, CDR2 SASEGT. Trimming took 1 base from V and 5 from J; bases not matched to a gene: 13. This CDR3 comprises 17 residues. This CDR3 is CASSEGLGDSNRYGYTF. In DNA form, the CDR3 reads TGTGCCAGCAGTGAAGGTCTCGGGGACAGTAATCGTTATGGCTACACCTTC.

The genes are TRBV4-3 and TRBJ2-1, with D maybe TRBD2 (6 bases). The CDR3 sequence is 15 residues long. The V end was cut by 0 bases, the J end by 5 bases, with 11 bases between. CDR1 and CDR2 from the germline V gene are LGHNA and YSLEER. The CDR3 region is CASSQDWTINNEQFF. For the CDR3, the DNA is TGCGCCAGCAGCCAAGACTGGACTATCAACAATGAGCAGTTCTTC.

The genes are TRBV4-1 and TRBJ2-7, with 7 bases lining up with TRBD2. Trimming cost V 1 base and J 2 bases; bases outside gene matches: 8. CDR3 length equals 16 residues. From germline, CDR1 is MGHRA and CDR2 YSYEKL. The CDR3 coding sequence is TGCGCCAGCAGCCAAGCCCTTTCCCGGGGGGCCTACGAGCAGTACTTC. Translating gives CASSQALSRGAYEQYF.

The CDR3 here is CASSPGTENEKLFF. The CDR3 DNA follows: TGTGCCAGCAGTCCCGGGACAGAGAATGAAAAACTGTTTTTT. This chain joins TRBV2 and TRBJ1-4, with 7 bases aligning to TRBD1. The V and J ends lost 5 bases and 5 bases, in that order; junction bases with no gene match: 5. Germline CDR1 and CDR2: SNHLY and FYNNEI. There are 14 residues in the CDR3.

The chain is built from TRBV27 and TRBJ2-1; 10 nucleotides align to TRBD2. Germline-derived CDR1 and CDR2 are MNHEY and SMNVEV (reference sequence). The CDR3 runs 16 residues. CDR3 sequence: CASGLAEIGLYNEQFF. The DNA of the CDR3 is TGTGCAAGCGGACTAGCGGAAATCGGCCTCTACAATGAGCAGTTCTTC.

The chain combines TRBV18 with TRBJ2-2; 7 bases fit TRBD1. V was clipped by 4 bases and J by 5 bases; unmatched bases: 10. Germline-derived CDR1 and CDR2 are KGHSH and LQKENI. The CDR3 sequence is 16 residues long. The CDR3 spells CASSLVLGQTTGELFF. The CDR3 DNA follows: TGTGCCAGCTCACTAGTACTGGGACAGACTACCGGGGAGCTGTTTTTT.

V and J are TRBV7-9 and TRBJ2-7, with unresolved D. The CDR3 is made up of 13 amino acids. The V gene lost 5 bases and the J gene lost 6 bases, with 14 bases spanning the gap. Germline values: CDR1 SEHNR, CDR2 FQNEAQ (reference sequence). The CDR3 DNA reads as TGTGCCAGCAGCGACCCCATGGGCCGCGAGCAGTACTTC. Protein: CASSDPMGREQYF.

This clone was recorded once. The V and J genes are TRBV30 and TRBJ1-2, with D hard to call. The CDR3 runs to 17 residues. V lost 0 bases and J 8 bases, leaving 25 bases between the germline ends. CDR1 is GTSNPN, CDR2 SVGIG, per germline (reference sequence). The CDR3 sequence: CAWSVLLGDLTPKGYTF. In DNA form, the CDR3 reads TGTGCCTGGAGTGTACTCCTCGGGGATCTTACCCCTAAGGGCTACACCTTC.